This T cell receptor (beta chain) is from a study of CD4 T cells in relation to SARS-CoV-2 and coronaviruses. Assay: immunoSEQ multiplex PCR; the TCRdb copy retains only in-frame clones and omits some. The sample includes approximately 16,000 clones, 80% to 85% of them seen just once. Before the COVID-19 pandemic, during about 2010-2018, CD4+ T cells were taken from unexposed donors. The cells were cultured for around ten days before CD4+ T cells were isolated. On days 3 and 7, cultures got half fresh IL-2 medium. Trimming stripped 1 base from V and 3 bases from J, with 10 bases between. Per germline, CDR1 SGHNT and CDR2 YENEEA. This CDR3 has 15 amino acids. A note on this clone: The target antigen is unknown.

The clonotype was recovered from a human donor in good health. The specimen was CD4+ T cells from PBMCs, cultured in vitro. V and J are TRBV11-3 and TRBJ2-1; a possible D gene is TRBD1 (6 bases). DNA for the CDR3: TGTGCCAGCAGCTTAGGGCAGGGGCGCTACAATGAGCAGTTCTTC. Its protein product is CASSLGQGRYNEQFF.